Given below is one TCR beta chain in context. Antigen: not known. Unique molecular identifiers were attached to individual cDNA molecules during library preparation. Original handling: Sample TCR totals centred on a median of about 100,000, ranging about 20,000 to 690,600. Each CDR3 protein is one row after TCRdb ran MiXCR on the reads. TCRdb, not the original authors, processed these V and J calls. The sample lists about 120,000 distinct CDR3 sequences; over 7% were seen once. CDR1 and CDR2 (germline): MNHNS, SASEGT. There are 15 residues in the CDR3. The J segment lost 8 bases and the V segment lost 0 bases, leaving 6 bases of the junction unmatched. Unseparated into fractions, whole blood served as the source from which total RNA was extracted. This specimen comes from a study of human T cells and chemical hapten exposure. Findings of the study overall: There was no change with DPC sensitization in TCRs above 1 in 1000 frequency.

Source material: whole blood. The TCR was taken from a human donor in good health. Some clones in this sample may be carry-over from other donors' samples. The J gene is TRBJ2-1, the V gene TRBV6-1; 8 nucleotides match TRBD2. This CDR3 reads CASSEAGSGGYEQFF. The CDR3 DNA reads TGTGCCAGCAGTGAAGCGGGTTCGGGGGGGTATGAGCAGTTCTTC.